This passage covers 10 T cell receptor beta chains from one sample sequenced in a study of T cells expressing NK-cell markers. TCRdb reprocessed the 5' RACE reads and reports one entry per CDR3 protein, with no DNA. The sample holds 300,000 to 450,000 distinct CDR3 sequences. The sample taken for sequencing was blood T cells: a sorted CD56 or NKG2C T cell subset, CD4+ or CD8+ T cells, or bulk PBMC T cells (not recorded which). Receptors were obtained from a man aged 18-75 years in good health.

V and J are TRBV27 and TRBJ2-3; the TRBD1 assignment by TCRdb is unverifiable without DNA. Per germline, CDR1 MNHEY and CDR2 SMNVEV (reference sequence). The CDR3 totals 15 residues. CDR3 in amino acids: CASTPWGGQTDTQYF.

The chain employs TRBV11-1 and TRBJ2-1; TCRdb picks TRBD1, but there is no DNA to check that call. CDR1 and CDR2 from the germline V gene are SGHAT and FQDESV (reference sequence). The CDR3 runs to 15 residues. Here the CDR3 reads CASSYSGGANNEQFF.

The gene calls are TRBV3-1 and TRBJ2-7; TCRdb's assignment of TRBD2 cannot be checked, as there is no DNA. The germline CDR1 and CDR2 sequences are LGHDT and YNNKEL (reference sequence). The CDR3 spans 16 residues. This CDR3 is CASSQRGSGPPYEQYF.

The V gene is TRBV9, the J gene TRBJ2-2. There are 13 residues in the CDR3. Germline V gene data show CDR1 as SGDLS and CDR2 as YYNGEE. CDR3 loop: CASSVGHTGELFF.

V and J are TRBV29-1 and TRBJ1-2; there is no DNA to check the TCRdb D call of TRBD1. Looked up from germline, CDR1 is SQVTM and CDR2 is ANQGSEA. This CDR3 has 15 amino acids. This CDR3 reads CSVVGAYKTGYGYTF.

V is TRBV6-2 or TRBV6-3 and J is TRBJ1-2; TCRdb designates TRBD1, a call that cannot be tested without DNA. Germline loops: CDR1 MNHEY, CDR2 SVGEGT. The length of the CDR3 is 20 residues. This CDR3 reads CASSSPDFYRIPTTYYGYTF.

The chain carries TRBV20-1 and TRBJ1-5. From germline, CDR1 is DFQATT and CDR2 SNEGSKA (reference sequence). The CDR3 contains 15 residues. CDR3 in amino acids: CSASLSRYSNQPQHF.

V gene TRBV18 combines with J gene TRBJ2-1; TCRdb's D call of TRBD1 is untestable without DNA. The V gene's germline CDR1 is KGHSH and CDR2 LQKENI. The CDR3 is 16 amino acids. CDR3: CASSQDRASSYNEQFF.

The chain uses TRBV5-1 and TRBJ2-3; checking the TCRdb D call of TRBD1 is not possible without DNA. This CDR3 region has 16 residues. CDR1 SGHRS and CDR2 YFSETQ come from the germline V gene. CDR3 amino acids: CASSFQGFRGGDTQYF. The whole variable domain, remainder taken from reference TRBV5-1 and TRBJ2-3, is KAGVTQTPRYLIKTRGQQVTLSCSPISGHRSVSWYQQTPGQGLQFLFEYFSETQRNKGNFPGRFSGRQFSNSRSEMNVSTLELGDSALYLCASSFQGFRGGDTQYFGPGTRLTVL.

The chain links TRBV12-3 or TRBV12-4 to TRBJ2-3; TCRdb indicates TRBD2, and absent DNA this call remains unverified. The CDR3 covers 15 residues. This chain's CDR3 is CASRGTSGGDATQYF.